Sequencing of this TCR beta chain was carried out in a study of T-cell reconstitution after alpha-beta-depleted transplantation in children. The germline gives CDR1 ENHRY, CDR2 SYGVKD. The CDR3 sequence is 13 residues long. V lost 6 bases and J 2 bases, leaving 11 bases between the germline ends. The table lists this clonotype with a few counts. As it was prepared, the TCRbeta library received unique molecular identifiers. TCRdb re-derived calls from the PCR reads in MiXCR, one entry per CDR3 protein. This sample carries approximately 590,000 distinct CDR3 sequences, over 9.5% of them seen once, and the ten largest clones take about 4%.

The clonotype originates from a human donor who donated a stem cell graft to a child with acute myeloid leukemia. The sample was PBMCs from the stem cell graft donor, taken from the stem cell graft. The gene calls are TRBV10-3 and TRBJ2-7; perhaps D is TRBD1 or TRBD2 (5 bases each). The CDR3 is CAISGTEAYEQYF. CDR3 coding DNA: TGTGCCATCAGCGGGACGGAAGCCTACGAGCAGTACTTC.